Below are 15 T cell receptor beta chains sequenced from a single sample in a study of Graves' ophthalmopathy and Graves' hyperthyroidism. The sequenced template was RNA, covering the TCR beta CDR3 region. The first round was an RT-PCR with HTBI primers, and the second round was a multiplex PCR. TCRdb independently ran MiXCR on the multiplex PCR reads; one entry per CDR3 protein. The profile covers more than 1,000,000 distinct CDR3 sequences, with about two fifths appearing a single time and around 10% taken by the ten largest. The sequenced sample was peripheral blood or thyroid tissue (not recorded which). These receptors originate from an adult man with Graves' hyperthyroidism.

Points on this clonotype: Given the absence of the conserved phenylalanine or tryptophan at the CDR3 end, a read error is likely. The chain recombines TRBV25-1 with TRBJ2-7; 7 nucleotides match TRBD1. Trimming cost V 5 bases and J 7 bases; bases outside gene matches: 5. In germline, CDR1 is MGHDK, CDR2 SYGVNS. CDR3 length equals 12 residues. CDR3 region: CASSTGVWEQYL. The CDR3 nucleotides read TGTGCCAGCAGTACAGGGGTTTGGGAGCAGTACCTC.

This clonotype was counted a few times. The chain couples TRBV12-3 or TRBV12-4 to TRBJ2-5, with D perhaps assigned TRBD1 or TRBD2 (5 bases each). Deletions cut 11 bases from V and 5 bases from J, with 9 bases between. The CDR3 contains 10 residues. CDR3 sequence: CAGTAETQYF. As DNA, the CDR3 is TGTGCCGGGACCGCGGAGACCCAGTACTTC.

As concerns this clonotype: A much larger clonotype is one base distant, so this may be a read error. The gene calls are TRBV2 and TRBJ2-7; D perhaps matches TRBD1 (6 bases). CDR1 is SNHLY, CDR2 FYNNEI, per germline. This CDR3 has 12 amino acids. The CDR3 DNA follows: TGTGCCAGCAGTCCCACAGGGCACGAGCAGTGCTTC. Protein sequence: CASSPTGHEQCF. The full variable domain, rest sourced from reference TRBV2 and TRBJ2-7, is EPEVTQTPSHQVTQMGQEVILRCVPISNHLYFYWYRQILGQKVEFLVSFYNNEISEKSEIFDDQFSVERPDGSNFTLKIRSTKLEDSAMYFCASSPTGHEQCFGPGTRLTVT.

This rearrangement joins TRBV10-2 to TRBJ2-7; the D gene is possibly TRBD2 (5 bases). Germline V gene sequence: CDR1 WSHSY, CDR2 SAAADI. The V end was cut by 4 bases, the J end by 0 bases, with 13 bases between. The CDR3 totals 15 residues. The CDR3 DNA sequence: TGCGCCAGCAGTGCCGGGATGGGGAGCTCCTACGAGCAGTACTTC. This codes for CASSAGMGSSYEQYF.

This clonotype has a count of ten or more. The chain has TRBV27 and TRBJ1-2; TRBD1 matches at 9 bases. Germline CDR1 reads MNHEY; CDR2 reads SMNVEV (reference sequence). After removal of 6 bases from V and 4 bases from J, the junction contained 3 bases not matched to a gene. The CDR3 runs to 13 residues. This CDR3 is CASSTTGGYGYTF. CDR3 DNA: TGTGCCAGCAGCACGACAGGGGGCTATGGCTACACCTTC.

The sample holds a few counts of this clonotype. The gene calls are TRBV6-2 or TRBV6-3 and TRBJ2-7, with D possibly matching TRBD1 (5 bases). This CDR3 comprises 16 residues. The V and J ends lost 2 bases and 2 bases respectively, with 16 bases between them. Germline assignment: CDR1 MNHEY and CDR2 SVGEGT. CDR3 DNA sequence: TGTGCCAGCAGTTACCCACCCAACAGGATCACCTACGAGCAGTACTTC. It yields the protein CASSYPPNRITYEQYF.

This clonotype occurred once. This rearrangement joins TRBV29-1 to TRBJ2-2; D possibly corresponds to TRBD1 (6 bases). Germline V gives CDR1 SQVTM, CDR2 ANQGSEA. The germline V and J ends were trimmed by 7 bases and 4 bases, with 13 bases remaining between them. CDR3 length equals 13 residues. The CDR3 DNA sequence: TGCAGCGCTCCGGCCAGGGGCACCGGGGAGCTGTTTTTT. Protein product: CSAPARGTGELFF.

The genes are TRBV10-3 and TRBJ1-1; D perhaps matches TRBD1 (6 bases). The CDR3 runs 13 residues. Germline V gene sequence: CDR1 ENHRY, CDR2 SYGVKD. V shed 5 bases and J shed 10 bases, with 17 bases lying between them. The CDR3 bases are TGTGCCATCAGTTACTCGATCGCAGGGGCAGCTTTCTTT. Translated, it gives CAISYSIAGAAFF.

This clonotype was found many times. This sequence joins TRBV5-5 and TRBJ1-1, with TRBD1 matching over 9 bases. The CDR3 has 14 amino acids. The germline V gene has CDR1 SGHKS and CDR2 YYEKEE (reference sequence). Trimming at V came to 4 bases and at J to 5 bases, leaving 6 bases not matched to a gene. CDR3 sequence: CASSADRGWTEAFF. CDR3 nucleotide sequence: TGTGCCAGCAGCGCCGACAGGGGGTGGACTGAAGCTTTCTTT.

This clonotype was counted ten times or more. V is TRBV7-9 and J is TRBJ1-5; 7 bases map to TRBD1. The ends lost 1 base at V and 0 bases at J; junction bases unmatched: 9. CDR3 size: 18 residues. CDR1 SEHNR and CDR2 FQNEAQ come from the germline V gene (reference sequence). For the CDR3, the DNA is TGTGCCAGCAGCTTAGGGTGGACAGGCAATTATAGCAATCAGCCCCAGCATTTT. It specifies CASSLGWTGNYSNQPQHF. Full variable domain (rest looked up from reference TRBV7-9 and TRBJ1-5): DTGVSQNPRHKITKRGQNVTFRCDPISEHNRLYWYRQTLGQGPEFLTYFQNEAQLEKSRLLSDRFSAERPKGSFSTLEIQRTEQGDSAMYLCASSLGWTGNYSNQPQHFGDGTRLSIL.

This chain joins TRBV20-1 and TRBJ2-7, with 10 bases identical to TRBD2. The CDR3 runs to 15 residues. Germline loops: CDR1 DFQATT, CDR2 SNEGSKA (reference sequence). The J segment lost 3 bases and the V segment lost 3 bases, leaving 8 bases of the junction unmatched. CDR3 amino acids: CSASSLAGVVYEQYF. CDR3 bases: TGCAGTGCTAGTTCCCTAGCGGGAGTGGTCTACGAGCAGTACTTC.

The V gene is TRBV27, the J gene TRBJ2-7; 7 bases map to TRBD1. J was trimmed by 7 bases and V by 3 bases; bases with no gene match: 12. Germline CDR1 and CDR2: MNHEY and SMNVEV (reference sequence). This CDR3 has 15 residues. In DNA form, the CDR3 reads TGTGCCAGCAGTTTTACCAGGACAGGATCTACGGAGCAGTACTTC. This sequence encodes CASSFTRTGSTEQYF.

This clonotype has ten or more counts. The chain carries TRBV29-1 and TRBJ1-5; TRBD1 matches at 7 bases. The CDR3 runs 12 residues. Germline V lookup: CDR1 SQVTM, CDR2 ANQGSEA. J gave up 9 bases and V 6 bases, and 8 bases lay outside the gene matches. CDR3 sequence: CSVQGREGPQHF. DNA of the CDR3: TGCAGCGTACAGGGGCGGGAGGGGCCCCAGCATTTT.

Regarding this clonotype: This sequence may be a read error, since a much larger clone differs from it by one base. The chain uses TRBV29-1 and TRBJ2-2; 16 bases align to TRBD2. V lost 5 bases, J lost 7 bases, and 13 bases stayed unmatched. The CDR3 runs 18 residues. Germline CDR1 and CDR2: SQVTM and ANQGSEA. CDR3 coding DNA: TGCAGCGTTCCCTCCGGGACTAGCGGGAGGGGAAGCAGCGGGGAGCTGTTTTTT. The encoded protein is CSVPSGTSGRGSSGELFF.

J is TRBJ2-3 and V is TRBV12-3 or TRBV12-4; 9 bases map to TRBD2. This CDR3 has 14 residues. V shed 7 bases, J shed 4 bases, and the junction held 6 bases outside the gene matches. CDR3 nucleotides: TGTGCCAGCAACCCTAGCGGGGTAGCAGATACGCAGTATTTT. It yields the protein CASNPSGVADTQYF.